One sample yielded the 15 T cell receptor beta chains listed below, sequenced in a study of T cell responses to AZD1222 COVID-19 vaccine. The data were produced by immunoSEQ multiplex PCR, yet TCRdb's version contains in-frame clones alone and is incomplete. Of under 200,000 clones listed, 94% are singletons. The sequences come from peripheral blood, collected on day 0 of AZD1222 vaccination. The receptor set was obtained from an adult in good health.

This sequence joins TRBV28 and TRBJ2-5; 12 nucleotides line up with TRBD2. V shed 2 bases, J shed 7 bases, and the junction held 11 bases outside the gene matches. The V gene's germline CDR1 is MDHEN and CDR2 SYDVKM. The CDR3 consists of 17 residues. DNA for the CDR3: TGTGCCAGCAGTTTACCGCGGGGGACTAGCGGGTATGGGACCCAGTACTTC. Translating gives CASSLPRGTSGYGTQYF.

The rearrangement joins TRBV9 to TRBJ2-2; a possible D gene is TRBD2 (7 bases). Trimming cost V 3 bases and J 2 bases, with 14 bases left between them. The CDR3 is 16 residues long. CDR1 SGDLS and CDR2 YYNGEE come from the germline V gene. CDR3 sequence (DNA): TGTGCCAGCAGCGCACAGGGAGGGACTAACACCGGGGAGCTGTTTTTT. As protein: CASSAQGGTNTGELFF.

This rearrangement joins TRBV29-1 to TRBJ1-2; 8 bases are a match to TRBD1. V lost 2 bases and J lost 4; bases outside the gene matches: 6. The CDR3 runs 14 residues. Germline assignment: CDR1 SQVTM and CDR2 ANQGSEA. CDR3 nucleotides: TGCAGCGTTGAAACGGGACAGGCCGGCTATGGCTACACCTTC. Its protein is CSVETGQAGYGYTF. The variable domain in full, with the rest retrieved from reference TRBV29-1 and TRBJ1-2, is SAVISQKPSRDICQRGTSLTIQCQVDSQVTMMFWYRQQPGQSLTLIATANQGSEATYESGFVIDKFPISRPNLTFSTLTVSNMSPEDSSIYLCSVETGQAGYGYTFGSGTRLTVV.

The V and J genes are TRBV19 and TRBJ1-1; 9 bases agree with TRBD1. V shed 5 bases, J shed 4 bases, and the junction held 8 bases outside the gene matches. Germline V gene data show CDR1 as LNHDA and CDR2 as SQIVND (reference sequence). The CDR3 runs to 15 residues. The CDR3 spells CASSGLGQGVTEAFF. The CDR3 DNA sequence: TGTGCCAGTAGTGGGCTGGGACAGGGTGTCACTGAAGCTTTCTTT.

The chain is built from TRBV7-9 and TRBJ2-7; D may be TRBD1 (6 bases). Trimming removed 1 base at V and 3 bases at J, with 10 bases between. Germline-derived CDR1 and CDR2 are SEHNR and FQNEAQ (reference sequence). This CDR3 is built from 14 residues. CDR3 region: CASSLGGTLYEQYF. The CDR3 coding sequence is TGTGCCAGCAGCTTAGGGGGGACACTCTACGAGCAGTACTTC. Complete variable domain (other parts from reference TRBV7-9 and TRBJ2-7): DTGVSQNPRHKITKRGQNVTFRCDPISEHNRLYWYRQTLGQGPEFLTYFQNEAQLEKSRLLSDRFSAERPKGSFSTLEIQRTEQGDSAMYLCASSLGGTLYEQYFGPGTRLTVT.

The chain couples TRBV7-8 to TRBJ1-5; 8 nucleotides match TRBD1. Germline values: CDR1 SGHVS, CDR2 FQNEAQ. The CDR3 extends over 14 amino acids. Unmatched junction bases numbered 7, after V lost 5 bases and J lost 7 bases. This CDR3 reads CASSRTGGRQPQHF. In nucleotides, the CDR3 is TGTGCCAGCAGCCGCACAGGGGGTAGACAGCCCCAGCATTTT.

This clone is a singleton in its sample. This sequence joins TRBV7-3 and TRBJ2-5; 7 bases are shared with TRBD2. Germline lookup yields CDR1 SGHTA and CDR2 FQGTGA. The CDR3 consists of 13 residues. With V trimmed by 5 bases and J by 5 bases, 5 bases remained unmatched. The CDR3, as DNA: TGTGCCAGCAGCAGCGGGGTGTCGGAGACCCAGTACTTC. It specifies CASSSGVSETQYF.

This chain joins TRBV18 and TRBJ1-5; TRBD1 aligns across 7 bases. The CDR3 sequence is 14 residues long. V lost 4 bases, J lost 5 bases, and 5 bases stayed unmatched. Germline loops: CDR1 KGHSH, CDR2 LQKENI. The CDR3 bases are TGTGCCAGCTCACGGGGACAGATTTATCAGCCCCAGCATTTT. Amino acid sequence: CASSRGQIYQPQHF.

The chain has TRBV11-2 and TRBJ1-4; D is perhaps TRBD1 (5 bases). V was cut by 1 base and J by 0 bases, with 9 bases left in between. The germline V gene encodes CDR1 SGHAT and CDR2 FQNNGV. The CDR3 runs 16 residues. The CDR3 region is CASSLADRATNEKLFF. CDR3 DNA: TGTGCCAGCAGCTTAGCCGACAGAGCAACTAATGAAAAACTGTTTTTT.

The CDR3 loop reads CAWSRSRGLGSLNTEAFF. The CDR3 DNA reads TGTGCCTGGAGTCGTTCCAGGGGGTTAGGGAGTCTGAACACTGAAGCTTTCTTT. The chain recombines TRBV30 with TRBJ1-1; the match to TRBD1 covers 7 bases. This CDR3 spans 18 amino acids. Germline V CDR1 and CDR2: GTSNPN, SVGIG (reference sequence). The junction had 15 bases not matched to a gene; V was cut back by 2 bases and J by 0 bases.

The chain employs TRBV18 and TRBJ1-2; D not certain. This CDR3 has 15 amino acids. The germline gives CDR1 KGHSH, CDR2 LQKENI. V lost 3 bases, J lost 0 bases, and 11 bases lay in between. CDR3 bases: TGTGCCAGCTCACCGGTCTCAGGAACTAACTATGGCTACACCTTC. It encodes CASSPVSGTNYGYTF.

The V and J genes are TRBV6-5 and TRBJ2-7, with no clear D. From germline, CDR1 is MNHEY and CDR2 SVGAGI. Trimming took off 2 bases at V and 6 bases at J, with 8 bases between the two ends. The CDR3 totals 12 residues. CDR3 nucleotides: TGTGCCAGCAGTTACCCAAACAGCGAGCAGTACTTC. Residues: CASSYPNSEQYF.

The chain carries TRBV5-6 and TRBJ1-1; tentative D call: TRBD1 (6 bases). V shed 5 bases and J shed 7 bases, with 24 bases lying between them. Germline assignment: CDR1 SGHDT and CDR2 YYEEEE. The CDR3 loop spans 16 amino acids. In nucleotides, the CDR3 is TGTGCCAGCAGTTACCACTCAGGGACAATGAAGGTTGAAGCTTTCTTT. This encodes CASSYHSGTMKVEAFF.

The genes are TRBV7-2 and TRBJ2-1; possible D gene TRBD2, 6 bases. This CDR3 region has 13 residues. Trimming pared 5 bases from V and 5 bases from J, leaving 10 bases between. CDR1 is SGHTA, CDR2 FQGNSA, per germline. CDR3 DNA sequence: TGTGCCAGCAGCCCGGGACTGAACAATGAGCAGTTCTTC. Amino acids: CASSPGLNNEQFF.

The V call is TRBV2, the J call TRBJ1-2, with a weak D call TRBD1 (5 bases). Per germline, CDR1 SNHLY and CDR2 FYNNEI. The ends were cut back, 1 base at V and 4 bases at J, with 16 bases in the middle. The CDR3 sequence is 16 residues long. The CDR3 nucleotides are TGTGCCAGCAGTGAAGGTCCAGGGAGGGCTATCTATGGCTACACCTTC. Amino acid sequence: CASSEGPGRAIYGYTF. Full variable domain (missing parts from reference TRBV2 and TRBJ1-2): EPEVTQTPSHQVTQMGQEVILRCVPISNHLYFYWYRQILGQKVEFLVSFYNNEISEKSEIFDDQFSVERPDGSNFTLKIRSTKLEDSAMYFCASSEGPGRAIYGYTFGSGTRLTVV.